What follows are 25 T cell receptor beta chains derived from one specimen sequenced in a study of blood T cell repertoires in COVID-19. Repertoires were generated with immunoSEQ multiplex PCR, while TCRdb's copy carries only in-frame clones and drops some. This table has hundreds of thousands of clones, about 80% appearing once. Source material: PBMCs or T cells enriched from blood (not recorded which). These receptors came from a woman between 50 and 59 years old who had been exposed to COVID-19.

This clone was counted a few times. Other nucleotide sequences from this sample produce the same CDR3. The genes are TRBV28 and TRBJ2-7, with a weak D call TRBD1 (5 bases). Trimming removed 2 bases from V and 4 bases from J, with 12 bases in between. From germline, CDR1 is MDHEN and CDR2 SYDVKM. This CDR3 comprises 14 residues. The DNA of the CDR3 is TGTGCCAGCAGTTTAAGGGCAGGGCGGTACGAGCAGTACTTC. It yields the protein CASSLRAGRYEQYF.

This sequence joins TRBV5-8 and TRBJ2-3; the D is unclear. CDR3 length equals 12 residues. Germline V gene data show CDR1 as SGHTS and CDR2 as YDEGEE. The ends were cut back, 7 bases at V and 2 bases at J, with 8 bases in the middle. DNA for the CDR3: TGTGCCAGCGGGCAGCTCACAGATACGCAGTATTTT. It yields the protein CASGQLTDTQYF.

The V gene is TRBV10-3, the J gene TRBJ2-7; tentatively, D is TRBD2 (6 bases). CDR1 and CDR2 from the germline V gene are ENHRY and SYGVKD. Trimming took 3 bases from V and 5 from J, leaving 17 bases between them. This CDR3 has 15 amino acids. The chain's CDR3 is CAISDPPGLGNEQYF. CDR3 in DNA: TGTGCCATCAGTGACCCCCCGGGACTTGGTAACGAGCAGTACTTC.

This chain uses TRBV18 with TRBJ2-2, with D perhaps matching TRBD1 (5 bases). The CDR3 is made up of 15 amino acids. With 3 bases removed from V and 2 bases from J, the gap between germline ends came to 10 bases. Germline CDR1 is KGHSH and CDR2 is LQKENI. CDR3 in DNA: TGTGCCAGCTCACCCAGACAGCCTAACACCGGGGAGCTGTTTTTT. Amino acids: CASSPRQPNTGELFF.

The rearrangement joins TRBV18 to TRBJ1-1; 8 bases line up with TRBD1. Germline V lookup: CDR1 KGHSH, CDR2 LQKENI. Losses at the gene ends were 6 bases for V and 4 bases for J; bases not matched to a gene: 7. The CDR3 contains 14 residues. The CDR3 nucleotides read TGTGCCAGCTCCGTGAACAGGGGGAGCACTGAAGCTTTCTTT. This encodes CASSVNRGSTEAFF.

The chain employs TRBV5-4 and TRBJ1-1, with D unresolved. Germline lookup yields CDR1 SGHNT and CDR2 YYREEE (reference sequence). The length of the CDR3 is 14 residues. The V end was cut by 7 bases, the J end by 0 bases, with 13 bases between. The CDR3 is CASSFIDMNTEAFF. The CDR3 region has the DNA TGTGCCAGCTCCTTCATAGACATGAACACTGAAGCTTTCTTT. Full variable domain (outside the CDR3, taken from reference TRBV5-4 and TRBJ1-1): ETGVTQSPTHLIKTRGQQVTLRCSSQSGHNTVSWYQQALGQGPQFIFQYYREEENGRGNFPPRFSGLQFPNYSSELNVNALELDDSALYLCASSFIDMNTEAFFGQGTRLTVV.

The gene calls are TRBV6-1 and TRBJ1-2; no clear D gene. The CDR3 length is 15 residues. Germline-derived CDR1 and CDR2 are MNHNS and SASEGT. Deletions cut 3 bases from V and 0 bases from J, with 11 bases between. CDR3 residues: CASSEGRNSNYGYTF. CDR3 DNA sequence: TGTGCCAGCAGTGAGGGGAGAAACTCTAACTATGGCTACACCTTC.

The chain recombines TRBV11-2 with TRBJ1-4; 8 nucleotides agree with TRBD1. V gave up 5 bases and J gave up 8 bases; unmatched junction bases: 22. CDR1 is SGHAT and CDR2 is FQNNGV in the germline V gene. The length of the CDR3 is 19 residues. The CDR3 DNA reads TGTGCCAGCAGCGACCCCCCTGGGACAGGAGGGGGAGCAGGCGAAAAACTGTTTTTT. Translated, it gives CASSDPPGTGGGAGEKLFF.

This chain links TRBV7-2 with TRBJ2-1; 10 nucleotides match TRBD1. The CDR3 sequence is 15 residues long. Trimming took 5 bases from V and 8 from J; bases not matched to a gene: 9. Germline V gives CDR1 SGHTA, CDR2 FQGNSA. CDR3 protein: CASSDSPGQGYEQFF. The CDR3, as DNA: TGTGCCAGCAGCGATTCTCCGGGACAGGGGTATGAGCAGTTCTTC.

J is TRBJ1-2 and V is TRBV19; D not certain. The V end was cut by 6 bases, the J end by 4 bases, with 15 bases between. This CDR3 comprises 14 residues. CDR1 and CDR2 (germline): LNHDA, SQIVND (reference sequence). The CDR3 DNA follows: TGTGCCAGTAGCCTCAGTGGAGGGTTCTATGGCTACACCTTC. Its protein product is CASSLSGGFYGYTF.

In its sample, this clone was seen a few times. The chain combines TRBV29-1 with TRBJ1-2; 11 bases are a match to TRBD1. V gave up 1 base and J gave up 6 bases; unmatched junction bases: 1. Germline CDR1 is SQVTM and CDR2 is ANQGSEA. The CDR3 consists of 13 residues. CDR3 sequence reads: CSVEGTGGDGYTF. The CDR3 DNA is TGCAGCGTTGAAGGGACAGGGGGCGATGGCTACACCTTC.

The chain links TRBV15 to TRBJ1-1, with TRBD1 as a possible D gene (6 bases). Germline CDR1 LNHNV, CDR2 YYDKDF (reference sequence). The germline V and J ends were trimmed by 1 base and 4 bases, with 16 bases remaining between them. The CDR3 consists of 16 residues. The CDR3 DNA reads as TGTGCCACCAGCAGAGGTAAAGGGGGAATGATCACTGAAGCTTTCTTT. Residues: CATSRGKGGMITEAFF. Supplemented by reference TRBV15 and TRBJ1-1, the full variable domain reads DAMVIQNPRYQVTQFGKPVTLSCSQTLNHNVMYWYQQKSSQAPKLLFHYYDKDFNNEADTPDNFQSRRPNTSFCFLDIRSPGLGDTAMYLCATSRGKGGMITEAFFGQGTRLTVV.

The chain is built from TRBV6-5 and TRBJ1-1, with 9 positions matching TRBD1. The CDR3 has 14 residues. The junction had 7 bases not matched to a gene; V was cut back by 4 bases and J by 7 bases. The germline V gene has CDR1 MNHEY and CDR2 SVGAGI. The CDR3 sequence: CASSWGQGEGEAFF. CDR3 nucleotides: TGTGCCAGCAGTTGGGGACAGGGAGAAGGTGAAGCTTTCTTT.

The chain is built from TRBV5-4 and TRBJ1-2; 9 nucleotides align to TRBD1. V gave up 4 bases and J gave up 8 bases; unmatched junction bases: 15. Germline CDR1 reads SGHNT; CDR2 reads YYREEE (reference sequence). This CDR3 spans 16 amino acids. In DNA form, the CDR3 reads TGTGCCAGCAGCGCTCCGGGACAGGGCCACTATGGAGGCTACACCTTC. Translation gives CASSAPGQGHYGGYTF.

V gene TRBV19 combines with J gene TRBJ1-1; a weak D match, TRBD1 (5 bases). This CDR3 has 16 residues. CDR1 and CDR2 (germline): LNHDA, SQIVND (reference sequence). The V end was cut by 3 bases, the J end by 0 bases, with 14 bases between. The DNA for the CDR3 is TGTGCCAGTAGTATCGGGAGGGGAATAATGAACACTGAAGCTTTCTTT. This gives the protein CASSIGRGIMNTEAFF.

The chain employs TRBV5-1 and TRBJ1-1; TRBD1 matches 8 bases. Germline-derived CDR1 and CDR2 are SGHRS and YFSETQ. The CDR3 contains 14 residues. V shed 4 bases, J shed 1 base, and the junction held 3 bases outside the gene matches. Written as DNA, the CDR3 is TGCGCCAGCAGCATCGACAGGGGGAACACTGAAGCTTTCTTT. The encoded protein is CASSIDRGNTEAFF.

The rearrangement uses TRBV6-6 and TRBJ2-2; D unclear. Trimming shortened V by 8 bases and J by 1 base, and 8 bases separated the two germline ends. CDR1 and CDR2 (germline): MNHNY, SVGAGI (reference sequence). This CDR3 is built from 13 residues. This CDR3 is CASSLLNTGELFF. The CDR3 DNA is TGTGCCAGCTCATTGTTGAACACCGGGGAGCTGTTTTTT.

This clone was found a few times. This chain links TRBV18 with TRBJ2-3, with 10 bases that match TRBD1. The CDR3 runs to 17 residues. Per germline, CDR1 KGHSH and CDR2 LQKENI. Trimming removed 5 bases from V and 3 bases from J; junction bases left unmatched: 11. CDR3 region: CASSSLGPGQGTDTQYF. The CDR3 nucleotides are TGTGCCAGCTCATCTTTAGGACCGGGACAGGGGACAGATACGCAGTATTTT.

V usage is TRBV9 and J usage is TRBJ1-4; 7 nucleotides line up with TRBD1. Germline assignment: CDR1 SGDLS and CDR2 YYNGEE. CDR3 length: 15 residues. Trimming at V came to 4 bases and at J to 3 bases, leaving 6 bases not matched to a gene. The CDR3 region is CASSHTGAPNEKLFF. In nucleotides, the CDR3 is TGTGCCAGCAGCCACACAGGGGCCCCTAATGAAAAACTGTTTTTT.

This clone was observed a few times. The chain's CDR3 is CASSLSPTGGSHEQYF. DNA for the CDR3: TGTGCCAGCAGCTTGTCCCCGACAGGCGGATCCCACGAGCAGTACTTC. The chain employs TRBV7-2 and TRBJ2-7, with a tentative D call TRBD1 (6 bases). Germline values: CDR1 SGHTA, CDR2 FQGNSA. The length of the CDR3 is 16 residues. Trimming cost V 3 bases and J 5 bases, with 20 bases left between them.

The chain has TRBV6-5 and TRBJ1-6; tentatively, D is TRBD1 (5 bases). The V end lost 6 bases, the J end lost 7 bases, and 13 bases lay between the germline ends. From germline, CDR1 is MNHEY and CDR2 SVGAGI. The CDR3 extends over 14 amino acids. The DNA for the CDR3 is TGTGCCAGCAGCCTCACCGGACACAATTCACCCCTCCACTTT. It translates to CASSLTGHNSPLHF.

The chain links TRBV3-1 (or the pseudogene TRBV3-2) to TRBJ1-1; no definite D call. V shed 0 bases and J shed 9 bases, with 8 bases lying between them. The CDR3 covers 12 residues. CDR1 is LGHDT and CDR2 is YNNKEL in the germline V gene (reference sequence). The CDR3 nucleotides are TGTGCCAGCAGCCAAGATGAGAGGCAAGCTTTCTTT. This encodes CASSQDERQAFF.

The chain links TRBV2 to TRBJ2-1; 10 bases are shared with TRBD1. CDR3 length equals 15 residues. J lost 8 bases, V lost 5 bases, and 9 bases had no gene match. Germline loops: CDR1 SNHLY, CDR2 FYNNEI. CDR3 sequence: CASSTGQGVGYEQFF. The CDR3 DNA is TGTGCCAGCAGTACCGGACAGGGGGTTGGGTATGAGCAGTTCTTC.

The chain has TRBV19 and TRBJ2-1; D is unresolved. The CDR3 is 11 amino acids. CDR1 is LNHDA and CDR2 is SQIVND in the germline V gene (reference sequence). The V end was cut by 3 bases, the J end by 7 bases, with 4 bases between. The CDR3 DNA is TGTGCCAGTAGTATCCAGAATGAGCAGTTCTTC. Amino acid sequence: CASSIQNEQFF.

The rearrangement joins TRBV7-9 to TRBJ1-5; a weak D match, TRBD1 (6 bases). V lost 5 bases, J lost 3 bases, and 11 bases lay in between. The CDR3 covers 14 residues. CDR1 is SEHNR, CDR2 FQNEAQ, per germline (reference sequence). This CDR3 reads CASSQGMDNQPQHF. CDR3 DNA sequence: TGTGCCAGCAGCCAGGGGATGGACAATCAGCCCCAGCATTTT.